The 6 T cell receptor beta chains listed next were all sequenced from one sample in a study of shared clonotypes between healthy human individuals. Assay: immunoSEQ multiplex PCR; the TCRdb copy retains only in-frame clones and omits some. The table lists nearly 1,000,000 clones, roughly 72% of them singletons, with approximately 1.5% in the top ten. Source material: memory CD4+ T cells sorted from blood. As for subset: CD45RA-negative fraction. These receptors were obtained from a man in his late teens or twenties in good health.

With respect to this clone: Other DNA sequences of this sample code for an identical CDR3. The chain uses TRBV7-2 and TRBJ2-7; D is uncertain. The V gene's germline CDR1 is SGHTA and CDR2 FQGNSA. The ends were cut back, 1 base at V and 1 base at J, with 11 bases in the middle. This CDR3 is built from 15 residues. CDR3 residues: CASSLGAGPSYEQYF. CDR3 nucleotide sequence: TGTGCCAGCAGCTTAGGTGCAGGCCCATCCTACGAGCAGTACTTC.

The chain carries TRBV5-1 and TRBJ1-6, with D possibly being TRBD1 (5 bases). CDR1 is SGHRS, CDR2 YFSETQ, per germline. Trimming removed 3 bases at V and 5 bases at J, with 9 bases between. CDR3 length equals 14 residues. The CDR3 protein is CASSWGGDNSPLHF. The CDR3 nucleotides read TGCGCCAGCAGCTGGGGCGGTGATAATTCACCCCTCCACTTT.

Regarding this clone: Other nucleotide sequences in the sample specify the same CDR3. This sequence joins TRBV6-6 and TRBJ1-5; D uncertain. The V and J ends lost 3 bases and 1 base respectively, with 4 bases between them. CDR1 MNHNY and CDR2 SVGAGI come from the germline V gene (reference sequence). This CDR3 contains 13 residues. CDR3 nucleotide sequence: TGTGCCAGCAGTTATGGGAGCAATCAGCCCCAGCATTTT. As protein: CASSYGSNQPQHF.

The chain recombines TRBV6-6 with TRBJ2-3; 14 nucleotides line up with TRBD2. The CDR3 has 16 residues. Germline V lookup: CDR1 MNHNY, CDR2 SVGAGI (reference sequence). V lost 2 bases to trimming and J lost 7 bases; unmatched junction nucleotides: 5. The CDR3 sequence is CASSYLTSGGGYTQYF. CDR3 coding DNA: TGTGCCAGCAGTTACCTGACTAGCGGGGGGGGTTATACGCAGTATTTT.

The chain has TRBV18 and TRBJ2-7; maybe TRBD2 (6 bases). V gave up 2 bases and J gave up 3 bases, with 17 bases separating them. Germline values: CDR1 KGHSH, CDR2 LQKENI. This CDR3 region has 16 residues. CDR3 in DNA: TGTGCCAGCTCACCATCATCGCCTAGCGTGATCTACGAGCAGTACTTC. Protein: CASSPSSPSVIYEQYF.

The CDR3 region is CASSTGQGGNYGYTF. The CDR3 coding sequence is TGCGCCAGCAGCACGGGACAGGGAGGAAACTATGGCTACACCTTC. The V and J genes are TRBV5-1 and TRBJ1-2; 9 nucleotides line up with TRBD1. Germline trimming cut 4 bases from V and 2 bases from J; bases unmatched to any gene: 6. CDR3 length: 15 amino acids. Per germline, CDR1 SGHRS and CDR2 YFSETQ.